The clone carrying this T cell receptor beta chain was recorded a few times. Looked up from germline, CDR1 is DFQATT and CDR2 is SNEGSKA (reference sequence). The V gene end was trimmed by 6 bases and the J gene end by 4 bases; junction bases not matched to a gene: 12. The CDR3 runs to 15 residues. This entry belongs to a study of T cells in Graves' hyperthyroidism and ophthalmopathy. RNA transcripts provided the source from which TCR beta CDR3 regions were amplified. The study used the HTBI primer set for a first-round RT-PCR of the TCR CDR3. TCRdb ran MiXCR on the multiplex PCR reads and lists one entry per CDR3 protein. The sample carries more than 600,000 distinct CDR3 sequences, about 17% recorded once.

This sequence was found in a man younger than 30 with Graves' hyperthyroidism. The chain uses TRBV20-1 and TRBJ2-3; 8 bases are shared with TRBD1. Sequencing was carried out using blood. CDR3 in DNA: TGCAGTGCCAGGAAGGGCAGGGGGCTGGCAGATACGCAGTATTTT. Translation gives CSARKGRGLADTQYF.